Listed here is a single T cell receptor beta chain. Its target is unknown. The data were taken from a study of cytomegalovirus exposure and HLA in healthy donors. About the research overall: Among the 300 to 500 genotyped donors, approximately 80% were placed in the Caucasian-associated ancestry cluster.

Germline CDR1 and CDR2: SGHNT and YYREEE (reference sequence). This CDR3 has 15 residues. V lost 4 bases and J lost 7; bases outside the gene matches: 9. Primers for the PCR totalled 60 Vbeta and 13 Jbeta. Produced via immunoSEQ multiplex PCR; TCRdb's table is partial and in-frame only. The table includes nearly 200,000 clones, under 90% detected once. Study-level findings and limits: An analysis that was carried out later associated 15,000 to 20,000 TCR beta sequences with HLA alleles at 0.05 false discovery rate. Prior analysis indicated that the majority of TCR beta V segments exhibited productivity approximately 90% or approximately 30% of the time. The likely explanation for a cluster of highly shared sequence variants was sequencing artifact.

The rearrangement links TRBV5-4 to TRBJ2-5, with 11 bases identical to TRBD2. The specimen sequenced was PBMCs. The receptor's source is a boy aged 2-9 years in good health and CMV-seronegative. The CDR3 loop reads CASSHSGGGSGTQYF. As DNA, the CDR3 is TGTGCCAGCAGCCATAGCGGGGGGGGGAGTGGGACCCAGTACTTC.